The rows below give T cell receptor beta chains drawn from one sample of a study of blood T cell repertoires in COVID-19. The table came from immunoSEQ multiplex PCR; TCRdb's copy has only in-frame clones and leaves some out. The sample includes under 40,000 clones, around nine tenths seen only once; the top ten take roughly 23%. Sequenced sample: peripheral blood. The receptor set was obtained from a woman older than 75 with active or convalescent COVID-19. CDR3s include the opening cysteine and the closing phenylalanine or tryptophan.

v_call: TRBV2; cdr3_aa: CASREDRNQPQHF
v_call: TRBV28; cdr3_aa: CASSPPPRVRSNQPQHF
v_call: TRBV12-3/TRBV12-4; cdr3_aa: CASRWGQGEQYF
v_call: TRBV6-4; cdr3_aa: CASRRLADLYNEQFF
v_call: TRBV19; cdr3_aa: CASAVSRGSGNTIYF
v_call: TRBV2; cdr3_aa: CASSLSGRSAEAFF
v_call: TRBV2; cdr3_aa: CASSDAGDEQYF
v_call: TRBV24-1; cdr3_aa: CATSDAGWDEKLFF
v_call: TRBV18; cdr3_aa: CASTGLGNNEQFF
v_call: TRBV14; cdr3_aa: CASSRGPYEQYF
v_call: TRBV19; cdr3_aa: CASSNRGLNSPLHF
v_call: TRBV29-1; cdr3_aa: CSVVGDGANVLTF
v_call: TRBV5-5; cdr3_aa: CASSFAGSYNEQFF
v_call: TRBV6-5; cdr3_aa: CASSLRGPETQYF
v_call: TRBV6-5; cdr3_aa: CASSFAGRSIVEAFF
v_call: TRBV28; cdr3_aa: CASSLKRRGQLNEKLFF
v_call: TRBV5-1; cdr3_aa: CASSLGRDTSNYGYTF
v_call: TRBV27; cdr3_aa: CASSSNYNSPLHF
v_call: TRBV6-6; cdr3_aa: CASTRTPEKLFF
v_call: TRBV24-1; cdr3_aa: CATSDPTPSGGPQETQYF
v_call: TRBV27; cdr3_aa: CASRIQGSEAFF
v_call: TRBV19; cdr3_aa: CASSMRYLTGGNLDTQYF
v_call: TRBV19; cdr3_aa: CASRSGDRVSGELFF
v_call: TRBV29-1; cdr3_aa: CSVADSSNQPQHF
v_call: TRBV27; cdr3_aa: CASSFNRNSHEQFF
v_call: TRBV18; cdr3_aa: CASSPRPGTGGVGYGYTF
v_call: TRBV27; cdr3_aa: CASSPGQGYNEQFF
v_call: TRBV7-2; cdr3_aa: CASSLARVLTEAFF
v_call: TRBV10-3; cdr3_aa: CAISEVQGIMTGELFF
v_call: TRBV19; cdr3_aa: CASSILGTGTYEQYF
v_call: TRBV4-2; cdr3_aa: CASSPDSGQGRREAFF
v_call: TRBV19; cdr3_aa: CASSIDGTTDTQYF
v_call: TRBV9; cdr3_aa: CASSGGQGENPYEQYF
v_call: TRBV5-1; cdr3_aa: CASSWTLAGDAYEQYF
v_call: TRBV11-2; cdr3_aa: CASSGRTGATSEQYF